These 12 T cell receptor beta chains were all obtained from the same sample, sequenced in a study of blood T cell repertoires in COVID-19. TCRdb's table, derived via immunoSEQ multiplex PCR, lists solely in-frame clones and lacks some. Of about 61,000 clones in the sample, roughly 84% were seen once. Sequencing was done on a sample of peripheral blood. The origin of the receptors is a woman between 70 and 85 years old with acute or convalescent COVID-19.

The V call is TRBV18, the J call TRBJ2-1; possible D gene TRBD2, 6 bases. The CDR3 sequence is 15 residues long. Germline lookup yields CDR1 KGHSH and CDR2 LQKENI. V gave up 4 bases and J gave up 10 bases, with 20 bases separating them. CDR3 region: CASSRTSKRLGEQFF. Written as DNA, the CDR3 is TGTGCCAGCTCACGTACTAGCAAGCGCCTCGGGGAGCAGTTCTTC.

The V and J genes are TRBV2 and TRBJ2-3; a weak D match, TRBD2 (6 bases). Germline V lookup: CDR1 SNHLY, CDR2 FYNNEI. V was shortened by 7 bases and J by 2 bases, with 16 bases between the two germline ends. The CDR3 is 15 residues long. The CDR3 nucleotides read TGTGCCAGCACCGCCCCAGGAGGGATCACAGATACGCAGTATTTT. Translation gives CASTAPGGITDTQYF.

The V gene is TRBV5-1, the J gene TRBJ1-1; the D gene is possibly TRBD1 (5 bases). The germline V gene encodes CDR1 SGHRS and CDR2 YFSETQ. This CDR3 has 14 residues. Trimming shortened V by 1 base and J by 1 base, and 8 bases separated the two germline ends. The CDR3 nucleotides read TGCGCCAGCAGCTTGCGGGGGGAGAACACTGAAGCTTTCTTT. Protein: CASSLRGENTEAFF.

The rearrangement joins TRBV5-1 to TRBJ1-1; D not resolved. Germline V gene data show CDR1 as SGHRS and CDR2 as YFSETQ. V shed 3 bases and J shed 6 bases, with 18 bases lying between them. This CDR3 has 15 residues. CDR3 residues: CASSSTSSDRAEAFF. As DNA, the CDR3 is TGCGCCAGCAGCTCGACATCCTCCGATCGCGCTGAAGCTTTCTTT. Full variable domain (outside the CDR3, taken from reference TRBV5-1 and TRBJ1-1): KAGVTQTPRYLIKTRGQQVTLSCSPISGHRSVSWYQQTPGQGLQFLFEYFSETQRNKGNFPGRFSGRQFSNSRSEMNVSTLELGDSALYLCASSSTSSDRAEAFFGQGTRLTVV.

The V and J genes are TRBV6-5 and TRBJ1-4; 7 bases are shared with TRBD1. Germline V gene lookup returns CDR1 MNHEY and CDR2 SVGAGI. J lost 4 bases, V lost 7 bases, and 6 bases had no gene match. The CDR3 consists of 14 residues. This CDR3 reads CASTPYRGNEKLFF. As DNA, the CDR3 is TGTGCCAGCACCCCTTACAGGGGTAATGAAAAACTGTTTTTT.

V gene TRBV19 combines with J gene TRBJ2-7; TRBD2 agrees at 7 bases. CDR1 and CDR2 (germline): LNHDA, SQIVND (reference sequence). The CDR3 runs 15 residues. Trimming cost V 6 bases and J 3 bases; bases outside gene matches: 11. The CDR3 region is CASSRSGTTFYEQYF. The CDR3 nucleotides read TGTGCCAGTAGCCGAAGCGGGACTACCTTCTACGAGCAGTACTTC. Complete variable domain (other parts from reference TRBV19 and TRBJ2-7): DGGITQSPKYLFRKEGQNVTLSCEQNLNHDAMYWYRQDPGQGLRLIYYSQIVNDFQKGDIAEGYSVSREKKESFPLTVTSAQKNPTAFYLCASSRSGTTFYEQYFGPGTRLTVT.

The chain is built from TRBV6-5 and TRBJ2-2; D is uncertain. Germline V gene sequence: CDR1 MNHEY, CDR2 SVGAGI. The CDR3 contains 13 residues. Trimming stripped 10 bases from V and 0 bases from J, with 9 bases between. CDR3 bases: TGTGCCACCCTCGTGTCGAACACCGGGGAGCTGTTTTTT. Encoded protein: CATLVSNTGELFF.

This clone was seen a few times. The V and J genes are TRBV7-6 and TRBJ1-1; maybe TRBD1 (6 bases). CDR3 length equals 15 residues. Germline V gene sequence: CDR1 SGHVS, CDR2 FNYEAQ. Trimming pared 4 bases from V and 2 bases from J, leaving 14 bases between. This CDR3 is CASSSKDSANTEAFF. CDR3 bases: TGTGCCAGCAGCTCGAAGGACAGTGCCAACACTGAAGCTTTCTTT.

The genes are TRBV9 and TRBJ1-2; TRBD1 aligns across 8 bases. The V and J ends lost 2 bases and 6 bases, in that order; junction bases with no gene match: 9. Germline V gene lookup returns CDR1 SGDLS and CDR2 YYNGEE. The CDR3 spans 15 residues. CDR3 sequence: CASSVLSGGEDGYTF. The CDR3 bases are TGTGCCAGCAGCGTCCTTTCAGGGGGCGAGGATGGCTACACCTTC.

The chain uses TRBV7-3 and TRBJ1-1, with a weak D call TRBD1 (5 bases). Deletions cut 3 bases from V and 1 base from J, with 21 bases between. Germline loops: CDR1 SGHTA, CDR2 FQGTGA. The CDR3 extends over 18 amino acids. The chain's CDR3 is CASSLESVQGARNTEAFF. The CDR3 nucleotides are TGTGCCAGCAGCTTGGAATCGGTTCAGGGTGCGAGGAACACTGAAGCTTTCTTT.

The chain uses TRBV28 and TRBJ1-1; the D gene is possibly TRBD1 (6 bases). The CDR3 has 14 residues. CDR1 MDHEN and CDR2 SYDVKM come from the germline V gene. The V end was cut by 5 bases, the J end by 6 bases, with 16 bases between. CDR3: CASSRGSGVPEAFF. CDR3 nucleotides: TGTGCCAGCAGTAGGGGGTCCGGGGTTCCTGAAGCTTTCTTT.

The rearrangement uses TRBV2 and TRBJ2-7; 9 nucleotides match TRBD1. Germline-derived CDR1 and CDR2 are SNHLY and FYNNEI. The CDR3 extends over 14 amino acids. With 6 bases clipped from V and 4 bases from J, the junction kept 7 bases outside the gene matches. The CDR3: CASREGQGTYEQYF. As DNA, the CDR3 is TGTGCCAGCAGAGAGGGACAGGGAACGTACGAGCAGTACTTC.